This TCR beta chain was captured in a study of CD8+CD57+ T cells in acquired aplastic anemia. In the case of this clonotype: Its antigen is unidentified.

General study points: For CD8+ Simpson's diversity, patients and controls showed no significant difference. In common between the patients and the controls were nearly 30 CD8+ CDR3 sequences.

Germline V gene sequence: CDR1 MGHDK, CDR2 SYGVNS. This CDR3 has 15 amino acids. Trimming cost V 3 bases and J 8 bases; bases outside gene matches: 8. The template used for profiling TCR beta VDJ and CDR3 was genomic DNA. A single record per CDR3 protein comes from TCRdb applying MiXCR to the reads. In the table there are 180,000 or so distinct CDR3 sequences, roughly half of which are singletons. Only patients with CD8+CD57+ cell expansion on flow cytometry were chosen for sequencing. Every one of the patients had aplastic anemia (severe, acquired). This clonotype was obtained from a human donor with aplastic anemia. The chain joins TRBV25-1 to TRBJ2-2, with 8 bases aligning to TRBD1. The sample was sorted CD4+, CD8+, or CD8+CD57+ T cells (not recorded which) from PBMCs. CDR3 sequence reads: CASSDQDRVGGELFF. CDR3 DNA sequence: TGTGCCAGCAGTGACCAGGACAGGGTGGGTGGGGAGCTGTTTTTT. Together with reference TRBV25-1 and TRBJ2-2, the CDR3 gives the full variable domain: EADIYQTPRYLVIGTGKKITLECSQTMGHDKMYWYQQDPGMELHLIHYSYGVNSTEKGDLSSESTVSRIRTEHFPLTLESARPSHTSQYLCASSDQDRVGGELFFGEGSRLTVL.